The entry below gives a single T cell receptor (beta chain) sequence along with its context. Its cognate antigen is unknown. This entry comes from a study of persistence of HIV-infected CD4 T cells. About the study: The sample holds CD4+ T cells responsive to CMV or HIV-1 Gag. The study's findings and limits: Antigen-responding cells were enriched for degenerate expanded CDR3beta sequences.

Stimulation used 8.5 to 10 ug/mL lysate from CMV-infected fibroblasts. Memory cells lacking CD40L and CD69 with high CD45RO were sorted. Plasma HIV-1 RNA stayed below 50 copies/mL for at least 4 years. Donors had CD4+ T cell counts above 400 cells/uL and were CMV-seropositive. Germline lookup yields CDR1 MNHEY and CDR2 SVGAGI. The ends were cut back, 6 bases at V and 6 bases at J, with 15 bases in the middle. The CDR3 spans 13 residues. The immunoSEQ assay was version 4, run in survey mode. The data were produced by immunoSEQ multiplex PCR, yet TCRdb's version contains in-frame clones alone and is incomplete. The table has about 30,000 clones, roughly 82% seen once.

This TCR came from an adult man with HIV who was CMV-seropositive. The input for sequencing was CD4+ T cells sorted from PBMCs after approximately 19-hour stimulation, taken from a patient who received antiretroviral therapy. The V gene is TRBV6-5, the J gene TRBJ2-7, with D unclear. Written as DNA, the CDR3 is TGTGCCAGCAGCCCCCCAACGGCTGCCGAGCAGTACTTC. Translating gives CASSPPTAAEQYF.